Below are 23 T cell receptor beta chains sequenced from a single sample in a study of Ad26.COV2.S vaccination and SARS-CoV-2 variants. Measured with immunoSEQ multiplex PCR; TCRdb has only the in-frame clones, and not every one. The sample has over 85,000 clones, more than 65% seen once; the top ten hold 15% to 20%. Sequencing used peripheral blood, obtained after recovery from COVID-19. The receptor set was obtained from a human donor who had recovered from COVID-19.

This chain links TRBV7-9 with TRBJ1-4; D not certain. V was clipped by 2 bases and J by 0 bases, with 7 bases between them. The CDR3 sequence is 15 residues long. Germline CDR1 reads SEHNR; CDR2 reads FQNEAQ (reference sequence). CDR3 sequence (DNA): TGTGCCAGCAGCTTATGGGTCGCAACTAATGAAAAACTGTTTTTT. It codes for CASSLWVATNEKLFF.

The sample holds one count of this clone. This chain joins TRBV7-3 and TRBJ2-2; D possibly corresponds to TRBD2 (5 bases). The ends were cut back, 4 bases at V and 5 bases at J, with 14 bases in the middle. Germline V lookup: CDR1 SGHTA, CDR2 FQGTGA. This CDR3 spans 15 amino acids. CDR3 nucleotide sequence: TGTGCCAGCAGCTCCCAGTCGGGGTTGACCGGGGAGCTGTTTTTT. Protein sequence: CASSSQSGLTGELFF.

V and J are TRBV28 and TRBJ2-4, with 9 positions matching TRBD1. CDR3 size: 13 residues. Germline V gene data show CDR1 as MDHEN and CDR2 as SYDVKM. J lost 8 bases, V lost 6 bases, and 5 bases had no gene match. CDR3 nucleotide sequence: TGTGCCAGCAGAGGACAGGGGATCGACATTCAGTACTTC. Its translation is CASRGQGIDIQYF.

The chain carries TRBV2 and TRBJ1-2; TRBD1 matches 7 bases. V shed 6 bases and J 2 bases; nucleotides not matched to a gene: 6. CDR3 length equals 14 residues. The germline V gene has CDR1 SNHLY and CDR2 FYNNEI. CDR3 sequence: CASSHRTGNYGYTF. The CDR3 DNA is TGTGCCAGCAGCCACAGGACAGGCAACTATGGCTACACCTTC.

The chain couples TRBV21-1 to TRBJ1-5. TRBV21-1 is deemed a pseudogene. The CDR3 is 15 amino acids. The CDR3 sequence: CASIPGGECNQPQHF. The DNA for the CDR3 is TGTGCCAGCATTCCAGGGGGGGAGTGTAATCAGCCCCAGCATTTT.

The rearrangement joins TRBV19 to TRBJ2-1, with D perhaps matching TRBD2 (5 bases). Germline CDR1 LNHDA, CDR2 SQIVND (reference sequence). V lost 3 bases to trimming and J lost 0 bases, with 9 bases between them. The CDR3 is 15 amino acids. In DNA form, the CDR3 reads TGTGCCAGTAGTATGCTGGGGAGCTCCTACAATGAGCAGTTCTTC. It translates to CASSMLGSSYNEQFF.

This clone has only one observation. This chain links TRBV6-5 with TRBJ2-7; 7 bases map to TRBD1. V lost 0 bases and J lost 5; bases outside the gene matches: 4. The germline V gene has CDR1 MNHEY and CDR2 SVGAGI. This CDR3 spans 14 amino acids. CDR3 in DNA: TGTGCCAGCAGTTACTCGGGACAGTTTAACGAGCAGTACTTC. Amino acid sequence: CASSYSGQFNEQYF.

This clone was seen a few times. The chain employs TRBV28 and TRBJ1-5, with 9 positions matching TRBD1. The V gene's germline CDR1 is MDHEN and CDR2 SYDVKM. V lost 6 bases to trimming and J lost 7 bases; unmatched junction nucleotides: 13. CDR3 length: 16 residues. In DNA, the CDR3 is TGTGCCAGCAGAGCCGCGGACAGGGGCCCTCAGCAGCCCCAGCATTTT. Residues: CASRAADRGPQQPQHF.

This clone has a handful of counts. The chain links TRBV12-5 to TRBJ2-1, with a possible D match to TRBD1 (6 bases). The CDR3 has 15 amino acids. Germline CDR1 LGHNT, CDR2 FRNRAP. V dropped 1 base and J dropped 7 bases, with 14 bases sitting between them. CDR3 DNA: TGTGCTAGTGGTTTGGGACAGGCCCCGGGGAATGAGCAGTTCTTC. The encoded protein is CASGLGQAPGNEQFF.

This rearrangement joins TRBV28 to TRBJ1-5; D might be TRBD1 (5 bases). Trimming removed 5 bases at V and 3 bases at J, with 14 bases between. Germline CDR1 and CDR2: MDHEN and SYDVKM. This CDR3 spans 15 amino acids. CDR3 in amino acids: CASSPLGGVNQPQHF. For the CDR3, the DNA is TGTGCCAGCAGTCCCCTCGGGGGGGTCAATCAGCCCCAGCATTTT.

The chain uses TRBV27 and TRBJ1-2, with TRBD1 identical over 12 bases. Unmatched junction bases numbered 2, after V lost 5 bases and J lost 4 bases. The CDR3 totals 14 residues. Germline V gene sequence: CDR1 MNHEY, CDR2 SMNVEV (reference sequence). The CDR3 reads CASSLGQGAYGYTF. The DNA for the CDR3 is TGTGCCAGCAGTCTGGGACAGGGGGCCTATGGCTACACCTTC.

This sequence joins TRBV2 and TRBJ2-7; maybe TRBD1 (7 bases). Deletions cut 2 bases from V and 2 bases from J, with 13 bases between. The CDR3 extends over 15 amino acids. CDR1 is SNHLY and CDR2 is FYNNEI in the germline V gene. The CDR3 DNA is TGTGCCAGCAGTGAATTCAGGGGGGATACCTACGAGCAGTACTTC. As protein: CASSEFRGDTYEQYF.

The CDR3 protein is CASSLAGDEQYF. CDR3 DNA sequence: TGTGCCAGCAGTTTAGCAGGCGACGAGCAGTACTTC. V is TRBV12-3 or TRBV12-4 and J is TRBJ2-7, with unresolved D. This CDR3 contains 12 residues. With 0 bases removed from V and 5 bases from J, the gap between germline ends came to 5 bases.

This clone came up once. This chain links TRBV19 with TRBJ2-7; D unresolved. This CDR3 is built from 13 residues. Trimming took 5 bases from V and 2 from J, leaving 10 bases between them. The germline gives CDR1 LNHDA, CDR2 SQIVND (reference sequence). The CDR3 region has the DNA TGTGCCAGTAGTGAGATGAACCCCTACGAGCAGTACTTC. Translating it yields CASSEMNPYEQYF.

This rearrangement joins TRBV27 to TRBJ1-2; tentative D call: TRBD1 (5 bases). Per germline, CDR1 MNHEY and CDR2 SMNVEV (reference sequence). The CDR3 length is 14 residues. V lost 6 bases, J lost 4 bases, and 15 bases lay in between. The CDR3 spells CASSPGRFPYGYTF. The CDR3 bases are TGTGCCAGCAGCCCAGGGCGCTTCCCCTATGGCTACACCTTC.

The chain links TRBV4-2 to TRBJ2-3, with D perhaps TRBD2 (5 bases). From germline, CDR1 is LGHNA and CDR2 YNFKEQ. V lost 1 base to trimming and J lost 0 bases, with 20 bases between them. CDR3 length: 19 amino acids. CDR3 nucleotides: TGTGCCAGCAGCCAAGTTAGGAGCGTGGGGAGTGCTAGCACAGATACGCAGTATTTT. It codes for CASSQVRSVGSASTDTQYF.

The chain combines TRBV7-8 with TRBJ2-1; D is ambiguous. Germline-derived CDR1 and CDR2 are SGHVS and FQNEAQ. The germline V and J ends were trimmed by 5 bases and 9 bases, with 11 bases remaining between them. This CDR3 has 12 residues. Written as DNA, the CDR3 is TGTGCCAGCAGCCCCTTAAGGATTGAGCAGTTCTTC. It yields the protein CASSPLRIEQFF.

The J gene is TRBJ1-1, the V gene TRBV12-3 or TRBV12-4; no clear D. This CDR3 region has 13 residues. Trimming removed 1 base at V and 1 base at J, with 4 bases between. For the CDR3, the DNA is TGTGCCAGCAGTTTAGATGGGAACACTGAAGCTTTCTTT. Its protein is CASSLDGNTEAFF.

V and J are TRBV18 and TRBJ2-1, with D possibly TRBD2 on 5 matching bases. Germline V gene data show CDR1 as KGHSH and CDR2 as LQKENI. CDR3 length: 13 amino acids. The V end was cut by 3 bases, the J end by 15 bases, with 18 bases between. CDR3 nucleotide sequence: TGTGCCAGCTCACCTCAAAACCGGGATTTAGGGTTCTTC. It specifies CASSPQNRDLGFF.

V is TRBV24-1 and J is TRBJ2-5, with 8 bases lining up with TRBD1. V dropped 0 bases and J dropped 5; count of bases not matched to a gene: 4. The germline V gene has CDR1 KGHDR and CDR2 SFDVKD. The CDR3 has 15 amino acids. The CDR3 sequence: CATSDLQGARETQYF. The CDR3, as DNA: TGTGCCACCAGTGATTTGCAGGGGGCGCGGGAGACCCAGTACTTC.

This clone occurred once. The V and J genes are TRBV29-1 and TRBJ2-3, with a possible D match to TRBD1 (6 bases). CDR3 length equals 16 residues. Looked up from germline, CDR1 is SQVTM and CDR2 is ANQGSEA. With 3 bases removed from V and 0 bases from J, the gap between germline ends came to 16 bases. The CDR3 DNA reads TGCAGCGTTGAGTCCCCCCCCGGACAGAGCACAGATACGCAGTATTTT. This codes for CSVESPPGQSTDTQYF.

The chain uses TRBV7-2 and TRBJ2-2; tentative D call: TRBD1 (6 bases). CDR1 is SGHTA, CDR2 FQGNSA, per germline. The CDR3 loop spans 17 amino acids. V lost 2 bases and J 2 bases, leaving 15 bases between the germline ends. In DNA, the CDR3 is TGTGCCAGCAGCTTAAGGGGACACCTTCGAAACACCGGGGAGCTGTTTTTT. This encodes CASSLRGHLRNTGELFF.

V and J are TRBV4-3 and TRBJ2-7; the match to TRBD1 covers 7 bases. Germline V CDR1 and CDR2: LGHNA, YSLEER. The CDR3 has 16 amino acids. V was clipped by 0 bases and J by 1 base; unmatched bases: 6. Here the CDR3 reads CASSQDSGGRSYEQYF. The CDR3 bases are TGCGCCAGCAGCCAAGATTCAGGGGGTAGGTCCTACGAGCAGTACTTC.